One TCR beta chain is described in this entry. V was shortened by 8 bases and J by 4 bases, with 17 bases between the two germline ends. The CDR3 totals 14 residues. The germline V gene has CDR1 MNHEY and CDR2 SMNVEV (reference sequence). This sample stems from a study of T-cell reconstitution after alpha-beta-depleted transplantation in children. TCRbeta library preparation incorporated unique molecular identifiers. A single record per CDR3 protein comes from TCRdb applying MiXCR to the PCR reads. Counted here are about 360,000 distinct CDR3 sequences, about an eighth occurring once; the ten biggest clones make up around 4.1%.

The receptor was derived from a human donor who donated a stem cell graft to a child with Fanconi anemia. Sequencing used PBMCs, obtained from the stem cell graft. This chain links TRBV27 with TRBJ2-5; the D gene could be TRBD1 or TRBD2 (6 bases each). CDR3: CASGARGGRETQYF. The CDR3 DNA sequence: TGTGCCAGCGGGGCCCGAGGGGGGAGAGAGACCCAGTACTTC.